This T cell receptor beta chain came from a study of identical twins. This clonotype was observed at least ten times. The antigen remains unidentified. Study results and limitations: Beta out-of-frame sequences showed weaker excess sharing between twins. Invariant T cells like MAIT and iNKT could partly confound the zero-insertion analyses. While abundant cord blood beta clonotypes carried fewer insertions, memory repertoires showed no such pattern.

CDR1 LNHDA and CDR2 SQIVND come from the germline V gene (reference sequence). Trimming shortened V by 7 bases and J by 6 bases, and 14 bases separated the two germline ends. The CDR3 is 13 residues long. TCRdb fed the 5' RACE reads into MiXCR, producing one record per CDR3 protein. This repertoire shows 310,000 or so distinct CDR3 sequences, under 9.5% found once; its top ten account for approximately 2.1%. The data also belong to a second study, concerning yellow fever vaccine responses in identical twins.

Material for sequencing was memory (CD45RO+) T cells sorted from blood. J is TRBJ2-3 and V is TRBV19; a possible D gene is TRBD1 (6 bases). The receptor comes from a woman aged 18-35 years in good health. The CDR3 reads CASTGQLRDTQYF. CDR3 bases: TGTGCCAGTACTGGACAGCTTCGGGATACGCAGTATTTT.